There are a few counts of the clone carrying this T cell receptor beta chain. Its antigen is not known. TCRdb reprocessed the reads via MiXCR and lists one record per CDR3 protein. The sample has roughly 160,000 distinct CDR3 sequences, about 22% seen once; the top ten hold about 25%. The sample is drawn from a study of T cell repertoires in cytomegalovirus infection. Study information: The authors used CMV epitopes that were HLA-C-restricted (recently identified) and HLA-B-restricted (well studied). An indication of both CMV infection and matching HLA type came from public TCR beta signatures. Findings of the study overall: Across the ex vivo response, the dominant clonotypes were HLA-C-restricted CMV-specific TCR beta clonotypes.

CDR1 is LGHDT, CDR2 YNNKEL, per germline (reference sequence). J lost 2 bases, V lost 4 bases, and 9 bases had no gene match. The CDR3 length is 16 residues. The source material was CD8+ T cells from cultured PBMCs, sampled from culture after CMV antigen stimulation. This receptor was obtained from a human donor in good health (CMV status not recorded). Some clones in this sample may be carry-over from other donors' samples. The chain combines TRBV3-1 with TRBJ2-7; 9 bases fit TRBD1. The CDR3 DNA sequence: TGTGCCAGCAGCCGTAACCCGGGACAGGGTACCTACGAGCAGTACTTC. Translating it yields CASSRNPGQGTYEQYF.